One sample yielded the 8 T cell receptor beta chains listed below, sequenced in a study of identical twins. TCRdb re-called the 5' RACE reads with MiXCR, one entry per CDR3 protein. In the table there are roughly 690,000 distinct CDR3 sequences, less than 25% of which are singletons. This same sample was also taken into another study, of T cells expressing NK-cell markers.

Sequenced sample: PBMCs. The receptors derive from a young woman in good health.

This chain connects TRBV7-9 to TRBJ2-3; 8 nucleotides align to TRBD2. The CDR3 consists of 14 residues. CDR1 SEHNR and CDR2 FQNEAQ come from the germline V gene (reference sequence). V was pared by 5 bases and J by 7 bases, with 8 bases of the junction left unmatched. CDR3 sequence: CASSPRTSFNTQYF. In DNA form, the CDR3 reads TGTGCCAGCAGCCCACGGACTAGCTTCAATACGCAGTATTTT.

CDR3 bases: TGTGCCAGCAGCTTATGGCGGCAGATTACCCCTTACGAGCAGTACTTC. This translates into CASSLWRQITPYEQYF. This chain connects TRBV7-8 to TRBJ2-7, with D unresolved. From germline, CDR1 is SGHVS and CDR2 FQNEAQ. Trimming took off 2 bases at V and 4 bases at J, with 18 bases between the two ends. The CDR3 runs 16 residues.

The chain has TRBV12-3 or TRBV12-4 and TRBJ2-2; D may be TRBD1 (5 bases). V shed 6 bases and J shed 1 base, with 12 bases lying between them. This CDR3 spans 15 amino acids. This CDR3 is CASSHPTGNTGELFF. CDR3 in DNA: TGTGCCAGCAGCCACCCCACAGGGAACACCGGGGAGCTGTTTTTT.

This clonotype has just a few counts. The chain couples TRBV20-1 to TRBJ2-1; D is perhaps TRBD1 (5 bases). Germline-derived CDR1 and CDR2 are DFQATT and SNEGSKA (reference sequence). V was pared by 0 bases and J by 9 bases, with 15 bases between. The CDR3 loop spans 14 amino acids. The CDR3 region has the DNA TGCAGTGCTAGAGACCTGGGGCAGGGCAGTGAGCAGTTCTTC. It encodes CSARDLGQGSEQFF.

This clonotype has more than one count but fewer than ten. The chain carries TRBV20-1 and TRBJ2-3, with 12 bases matching TRBD2. V was pared by 4 bases and J by 6 bases, with 14 bases of the junction left unmatched. The length of the CDR3 is 17 residues. Germline V gene sequence: CDR1 DFQATT, CDR2 SNEGSKA (reference sequence). CDR3 sequence reads: CSAKTPGLAGLGDTQYF. The CDR3 DNA reads TGCAGTGCTAAAACCCCGGGACTAGCGGGCCTAGGGGATACGCAGTATTTT.

In this sample, this clonotype turned up a few times. The chain employs TRBV20-1 and TRBJ2-7, with 7 bases that match TRBD1. CDR3 length equals 15 residues. With V trimmed by 1 base and J by 0 bases, 6 bases remained unmatched. Per the germline V gene, CDR1 is DFQATT and CDR2 is SNEGSKA (reference sequence). The CDR3 spells CSARGTGAFSYEQYF. CDR3 DNA sequence: TGCAGTGCTAGAGGCACAGGGGCATTCTCCTACGAGCAGTACTTC.

This sequence joins TRBV20-1 and TRBJ2-1; D gene uncertain. V shed 6 bases and J shed 8 bases, with 11 bases lying between them. The CDR3 is 11 residues long. The germline gives CDR1 DFQATT, CDR2 SNEGSKA (reference sequence). The CDR3 DNA reads TGCAGTGCAAGGCTCTTTGATGAGCAGTTCTTC. Encoded protein: CSARLFDEQFF.

The CDR3 coding sequence is TGCAGTGCTAAAGCCCACCTAAACAATGAGCAGTTCTTC. Amino acid sequence: CSAKAHLNNEQFF. V gene TRBV20-1 combines with J gene TRBJ2-1; D call uncertain. Germline V gives CDR1 DFQATT, CDR2 SNEGSKA (reference sequence). This CDR3 is 13 amino acids long. The germline V and J ends were trimmed by 4 bases and 5 bases, with 12 bases remaining between them.